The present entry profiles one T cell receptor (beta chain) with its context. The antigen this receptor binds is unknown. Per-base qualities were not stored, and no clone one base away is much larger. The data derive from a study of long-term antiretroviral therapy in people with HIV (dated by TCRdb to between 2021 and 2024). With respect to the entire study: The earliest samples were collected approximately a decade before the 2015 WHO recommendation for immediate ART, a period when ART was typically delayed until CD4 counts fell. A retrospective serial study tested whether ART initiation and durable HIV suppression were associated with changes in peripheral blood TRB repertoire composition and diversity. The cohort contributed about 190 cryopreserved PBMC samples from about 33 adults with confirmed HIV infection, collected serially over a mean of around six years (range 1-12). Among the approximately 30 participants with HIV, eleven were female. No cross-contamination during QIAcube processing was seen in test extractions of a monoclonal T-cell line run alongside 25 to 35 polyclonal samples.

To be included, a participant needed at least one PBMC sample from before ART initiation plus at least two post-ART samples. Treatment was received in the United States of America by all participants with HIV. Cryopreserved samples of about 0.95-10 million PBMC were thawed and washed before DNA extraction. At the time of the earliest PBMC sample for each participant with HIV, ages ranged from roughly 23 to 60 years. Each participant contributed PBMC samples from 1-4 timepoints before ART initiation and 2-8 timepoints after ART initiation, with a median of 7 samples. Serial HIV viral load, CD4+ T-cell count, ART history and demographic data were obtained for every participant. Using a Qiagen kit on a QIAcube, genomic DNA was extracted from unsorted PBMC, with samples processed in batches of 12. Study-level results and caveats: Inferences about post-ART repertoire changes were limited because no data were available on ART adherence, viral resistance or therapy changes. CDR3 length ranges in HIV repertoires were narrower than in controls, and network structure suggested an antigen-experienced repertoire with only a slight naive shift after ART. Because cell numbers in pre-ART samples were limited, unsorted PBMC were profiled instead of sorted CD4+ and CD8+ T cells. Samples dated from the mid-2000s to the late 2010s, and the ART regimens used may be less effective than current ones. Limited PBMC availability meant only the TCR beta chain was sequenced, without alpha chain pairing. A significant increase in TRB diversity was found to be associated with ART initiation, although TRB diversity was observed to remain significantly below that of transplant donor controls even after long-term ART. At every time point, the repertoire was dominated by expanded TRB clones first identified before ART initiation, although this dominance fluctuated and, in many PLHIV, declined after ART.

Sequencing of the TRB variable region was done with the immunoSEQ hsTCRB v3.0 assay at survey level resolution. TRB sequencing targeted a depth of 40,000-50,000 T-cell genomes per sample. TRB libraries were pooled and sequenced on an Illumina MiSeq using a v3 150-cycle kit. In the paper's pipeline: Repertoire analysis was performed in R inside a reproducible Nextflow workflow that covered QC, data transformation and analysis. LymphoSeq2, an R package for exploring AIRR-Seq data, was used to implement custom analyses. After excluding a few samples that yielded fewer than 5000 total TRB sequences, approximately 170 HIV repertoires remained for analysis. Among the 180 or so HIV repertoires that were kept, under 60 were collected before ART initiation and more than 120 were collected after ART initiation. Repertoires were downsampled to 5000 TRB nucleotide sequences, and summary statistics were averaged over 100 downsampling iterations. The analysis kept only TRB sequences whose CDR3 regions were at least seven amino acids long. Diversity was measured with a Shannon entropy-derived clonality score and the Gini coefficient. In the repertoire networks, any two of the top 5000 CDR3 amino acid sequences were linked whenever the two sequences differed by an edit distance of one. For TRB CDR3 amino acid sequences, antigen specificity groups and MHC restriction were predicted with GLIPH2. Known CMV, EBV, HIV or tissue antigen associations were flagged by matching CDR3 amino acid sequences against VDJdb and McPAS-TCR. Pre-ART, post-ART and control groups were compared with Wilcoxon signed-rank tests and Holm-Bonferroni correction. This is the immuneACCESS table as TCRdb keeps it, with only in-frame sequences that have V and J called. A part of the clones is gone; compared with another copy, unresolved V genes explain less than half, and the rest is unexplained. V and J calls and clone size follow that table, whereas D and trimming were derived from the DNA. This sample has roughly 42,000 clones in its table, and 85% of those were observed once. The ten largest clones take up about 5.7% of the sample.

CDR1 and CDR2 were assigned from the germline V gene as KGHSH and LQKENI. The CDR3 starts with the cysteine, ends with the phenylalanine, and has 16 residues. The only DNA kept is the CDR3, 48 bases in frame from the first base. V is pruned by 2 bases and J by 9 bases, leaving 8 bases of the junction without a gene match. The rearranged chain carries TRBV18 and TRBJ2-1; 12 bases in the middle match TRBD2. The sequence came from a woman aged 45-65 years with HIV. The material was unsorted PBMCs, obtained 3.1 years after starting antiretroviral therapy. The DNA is TGTGCCAGCTCACCATCCTCTAGCGGGGGGGCCGGTGAGCAGTTCTTC. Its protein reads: CASSPSSSGGAGEQFF. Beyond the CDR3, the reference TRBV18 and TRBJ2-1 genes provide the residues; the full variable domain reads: NAGVMQNPRHLVRRRGQEARLRCSPMKGHSHVYWYRQLPEEGLKFMVYLQKENIIDESGMPKERFSAEFPKEGPSILRIQQVVRGDSAAYFCASSPSSSGGAGEQFFGPGTRLTVL.